The 13 T cell receptor beta chains presented below share a single source sample, sequenced in a study of T-cell reconstitution after alpha-beta-depleted transplantation in children. Unique molecular identifiers tagged the TCRbeta library. One entry per CDR3 protein, called by TCRdb with MiXCR from the PCR reads. The table shows hundreds of thousands of distinct CDR3 sequences, with roughly 13% occurring only once. This material consisted of PBMCs, mostly from graft donor cells, taken 360 days after TCRalphabeta/CD19-depleted stem cell transplant. The source is a male patient younger than 18 who had a stem cell transplant for acute myeloid leukemia, so the T cells may come from the graft donor.

There are a few counts of this clonotype. The genes are TRBV27 and TRBJ2-1; possible D gene TRBD2, 6 bases. V gave up 2 bases and J gave up 6 bases, with 11 bases separating them. CDR1 and CDR2 from the germline V gene are MNHEY and SMNVEV (reference sequence). CDR3 size: 14 residues. The DNA of the CDR3 is TGTGCCAGCAGTTTAGCGGGGTGGACCAATGAGCAGTTCTTC. As protein: CASSLAGWTNEQFF.

The table lists this clonotype with many counts. The genes are TRBV6-2 or TRBV6-3 and TRBJ2-1; D unresolved. V was shortened by 1 base and J by 7 bases, with 14 bases between the two germline ends. Germline assignment: CDR1 MNHEY and CDR2 SVGEGT. The CDR3 loop spans 15 amino acids. The CDR3 region is CASSYLTESLNEQFF. DNA of the CDR3: TGTGCCAGCAGTTACTTAACAGAGTCGTTGAATGAGCAGTTCTTC.

The genes are TRBV28 and TRBJ2-7, with a possible D match to TRBD2 (5 bases). CDR1 MDHEN and CDR2 SYDVKM come from the germline V gene. The V end was cut by 1 base, the J end by 3 bases, with 10 bases between. This CDR3 has 14 amino acids. This CDR3 is CASSLFGVYYEQYF. The CDR3 region has the DNA TGTGCCAGCAGTTTATTCGGGGTTTACTACGAGCAGTACTTC.

This clonotype was detected only a few times. The rearrangement joins TRBV6-2 or TRBV6-3 to TRBJ2-5; 7 nucleotides match TRBD1. The germline V gene encodes CDR1 MNHEY and CDR2 SVGEGT. The CDR3 length is 16 residues. The junction had 14 bases not matched to a gene; V was cut back by 6 bases and J by 4 bases. CDR3 sequence (DNA): TGTGCCAGCAGCAATCCTATGACAGGGCCCTCAGAGACCCAGTACTTC. It translates to CASSNPMTGPSETQYF.

This clonotype showed up just a few times. The rearrangement joins TRBV7-9 to TRBJ2-1, with D perhaps assigned TRBD1 or TRBD2 (5 bases each). The CDR3 totals 13 residues. Germline V gene sequence: CDR1 SEHNR, CDR2 FQNEAQ (reference sequence). Trimming removed 7 bases at V and 3 bases at J, with 10 bases between. The CDR3: CASMGVGYNEQFF. CDR3 DNA sequence: TGTGCCAGCATGGGGGTCGGCTACAATGAGCAGTTCTTC.

The J gene is TRBJ2-2, the V gene TRBV3-1; D remains ambiguous. CDR3 length equals 14 residues. CDR1 and CDR2 (germline): LGHDT, YNNKEL (reference sequence). V was clipped by 3 bases and J by 4 bases, with 9 bases between them. The CDR3 spells CASSQGSTTGELFF. CDR3 nucleotides: TGTGCCAGCAGCCAGGGATCGACCACCGGGGAGCTGTTTTTT.

This clonotype came up many times. The chain uses TRBV29-1 and TRBJ1-1, with D possibly being TRBD1 (5 bases). V lost 5 bases and J 3 bases, leaving 7 bases between the germline ends. The CDR3 loop spans 11 amino acids. The germline V gene has CDR1 SQVTM and CDR2 ANQGSEA. The CDR3 spells CSVQGHTEAFF. The CDR3 coding sequence is TGCAGCGTTCAGGGCCACACTGAAGCTTTCTTT.

This chain links TRBV20-1 with TRBJ2-7; no reliable D call. Germline V gene sequence: CDR1 DFQATT, CDR2 SNEGSKA (reference sequence). Deletions cut 0 bases from V and 2 bases from J, with 8 bases between. This CDR3 is 13 amino acids long. CDR3 protein: CSAREGPPYEQYF. The DNA for the CDR3 is TGCAGTGCTAGAGAAGGTCCACCCTACGAGCAGTACTTC.

This chain connects TRBV20-1 to TRBJ2-7; the D call may be TRBD1 or TRBD2 (5 bases each). The germline V and J ends were trimmed by 3 bases and 2 bases, with 11 bases remaining between them. The V gene's germline CDR1 is DFQATT and CDR2 SNEGSKA (reference sequence). This CDR3 is 13 amino acids long. This CDR3 is CSARGDGPYEQYF. In DNA, the CDR3 is TGCAGTGCTAGGGGGGACGGACCCTACGAGCAGTACTTC.

This clonotype has only a few counts. The chain combines TRBV6-1 with TRBJ2-5, with 8 bases matching TRBD2. V dropped 6 bases and J dropped 2; count of bases not matched to a gene: 14. The CDR3 has 17 residues. Germline values: CDR1 MNHNS, CDR2 SASEGT. DNA of the CDR3: TGTGCCAGCAGATCAGTAACGCCTAGCGGGCCTCAAGAGACCCAGTACTTC. Translated, it gives CASRSVTPSGPQETQYF.

The gene calls are TRBV4-3 and TRBJ2-7; D not resolved. Trimming shortened V by 0 bases and J by 2 bases, and 8 bases separated the two germline ends. The CDR3 consists of 14 residues. Per the germline V gene, CDR1 is LGHNA and CDR2 is YSLEER. The CDR3 DNA reads as TGCGCCAGCAGCCAAGATCGCTCGGCCTACGAGCAGTACTTC. Residues: CASSQDRSAYEQYF.

This clonotype came up a few times. The chain employs TRBV21-1 and TRBJ2-1; the tabulated D call, TRBD2, remains unverified against the DNA. TRBV21-1 is noted as a pseudogene. This CDR3 comprises 16 residues. DNA of the CDR3: TGTGCCAGCAGCAAGGTGGGGGCTAGCGAGAGGAATGAGCAGTTCTTC. Encoded protein: CASSKVGASERNEQFF.

This clonotype was seen a few times. This sequence joins TRBV30 and TRBJ1-5; 8 bases fit TRBD1. CDR1 is GTSNPN, CDR2 SVGIG, per germline (reference sequence). Losses at the gene ends were 5 bases for V and 2 bases for J; bases not matched to a gene: 2. This CDR3 comprises 13 residues. CDR3 sequence: CAWGQGGNQPQHF. CDR3 DNA: TGTGCCTGGGGACAGGGCGGCAATCAGCCCCAGCATTTT. The variable domain in full, with the rest retrieved from reference TRBV30 and TRBJ1-5, is SQTIHQWPATLVQPVGSPLSLECTVEGTSNPNLYWYRQAAGRGLQLLFYSVGIGQISSEVPQNLSASRPQDRQFILSSKKLLLSDSGFYLCAWGQGGNQPQHFGDGTRLSIL.